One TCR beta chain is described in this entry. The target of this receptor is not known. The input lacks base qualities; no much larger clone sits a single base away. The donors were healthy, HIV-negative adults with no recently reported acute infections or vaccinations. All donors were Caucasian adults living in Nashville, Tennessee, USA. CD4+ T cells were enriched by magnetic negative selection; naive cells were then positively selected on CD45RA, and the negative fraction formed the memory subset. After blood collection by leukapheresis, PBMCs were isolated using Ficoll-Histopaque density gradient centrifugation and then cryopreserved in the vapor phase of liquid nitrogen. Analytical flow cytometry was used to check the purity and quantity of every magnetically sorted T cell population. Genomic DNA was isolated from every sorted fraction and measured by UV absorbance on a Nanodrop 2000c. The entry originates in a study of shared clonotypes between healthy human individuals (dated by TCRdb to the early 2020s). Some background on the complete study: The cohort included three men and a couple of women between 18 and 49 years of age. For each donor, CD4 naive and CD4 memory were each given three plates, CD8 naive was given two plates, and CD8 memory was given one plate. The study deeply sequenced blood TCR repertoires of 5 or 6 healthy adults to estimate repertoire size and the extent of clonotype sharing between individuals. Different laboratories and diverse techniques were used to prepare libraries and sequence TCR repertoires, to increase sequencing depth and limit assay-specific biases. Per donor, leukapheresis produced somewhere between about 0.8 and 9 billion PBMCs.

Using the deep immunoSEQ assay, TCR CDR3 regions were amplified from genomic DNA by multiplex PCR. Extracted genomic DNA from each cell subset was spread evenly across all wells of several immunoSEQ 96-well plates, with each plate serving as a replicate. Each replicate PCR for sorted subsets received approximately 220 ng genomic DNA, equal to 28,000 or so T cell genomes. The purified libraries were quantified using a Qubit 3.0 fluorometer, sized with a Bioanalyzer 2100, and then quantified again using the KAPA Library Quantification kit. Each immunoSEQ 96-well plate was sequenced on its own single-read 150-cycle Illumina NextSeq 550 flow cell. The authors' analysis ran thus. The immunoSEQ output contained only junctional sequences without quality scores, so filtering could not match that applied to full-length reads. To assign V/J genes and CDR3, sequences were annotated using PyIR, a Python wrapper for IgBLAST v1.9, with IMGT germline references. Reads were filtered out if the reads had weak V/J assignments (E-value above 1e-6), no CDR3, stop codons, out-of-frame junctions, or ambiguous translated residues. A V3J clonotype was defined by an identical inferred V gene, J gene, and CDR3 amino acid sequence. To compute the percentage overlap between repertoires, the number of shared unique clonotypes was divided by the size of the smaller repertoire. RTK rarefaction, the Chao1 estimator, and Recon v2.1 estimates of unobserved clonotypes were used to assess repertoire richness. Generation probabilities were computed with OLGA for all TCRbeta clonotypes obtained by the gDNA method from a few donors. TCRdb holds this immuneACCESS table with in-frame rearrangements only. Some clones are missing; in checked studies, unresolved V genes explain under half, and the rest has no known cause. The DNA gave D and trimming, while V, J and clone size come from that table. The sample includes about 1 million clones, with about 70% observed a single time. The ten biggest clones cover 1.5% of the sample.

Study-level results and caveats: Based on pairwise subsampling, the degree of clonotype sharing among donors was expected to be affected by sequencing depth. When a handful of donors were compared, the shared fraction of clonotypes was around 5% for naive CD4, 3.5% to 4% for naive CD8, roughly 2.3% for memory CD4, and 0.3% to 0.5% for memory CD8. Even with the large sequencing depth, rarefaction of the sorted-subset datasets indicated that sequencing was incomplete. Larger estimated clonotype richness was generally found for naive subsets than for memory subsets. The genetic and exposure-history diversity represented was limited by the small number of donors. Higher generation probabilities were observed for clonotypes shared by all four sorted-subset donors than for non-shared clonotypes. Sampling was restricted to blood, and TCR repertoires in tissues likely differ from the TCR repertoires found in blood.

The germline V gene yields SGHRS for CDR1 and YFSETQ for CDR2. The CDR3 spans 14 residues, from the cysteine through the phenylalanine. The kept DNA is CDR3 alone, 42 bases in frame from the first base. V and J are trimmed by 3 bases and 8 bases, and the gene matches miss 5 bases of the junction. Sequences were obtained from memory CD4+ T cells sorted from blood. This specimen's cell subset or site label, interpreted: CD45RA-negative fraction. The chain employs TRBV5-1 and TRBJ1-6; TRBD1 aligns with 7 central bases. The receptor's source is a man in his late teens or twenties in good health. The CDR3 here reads CASSYSGGDSPLHF. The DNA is TGCGCCAGCAGCTATTCAGGGGGGGATTCACCCCTCCACTTT.